A selection of T cell receptor beta chains follows, all from one sample in a study of blood T cell repertoires in COVID-19. Sequenced by immunoSEQ multiplex PCR; TCRdb stores in-frame clones only, minus some. The repertoire holds more than 95,000 clones, with around 76% as singletons. Sequences were obtained from peripheral blood. The receptor source for this set is a man in his sixties with acute or convalescent COVID-19. Each CDR3 is given with its conserved first and last residue. D genes are given only for firm matches. Expanded clones are given a class, and other clones once, few, many or no size at all.

j_call clone_size v_call d_call cdr3_aa cdr3_nt
TRBJ2-3 NA TRBV18 TRBD2 CASSRAGGRDTQYF TGTGCCAGCTCAAGAGCGGGGGGTAGAGATACGCAGTATTTT
TRBJ1-1 NA TRBV5-6 NA CASSPAGPWNTEAFF TGTGCCAGCAGCCCGGCGGGGCCCTGGAACACTGAAGCTTTCTTT
TRBJ1-2 once TRBV6-5 TRBD1 CASWAGTDVYGYTF TGTGCCAGTTGGGCCGGGACAGACGTCTATGGCTACACCTTC
TRBJ2-7 once TRBV6-2/TRBV6-3 TRBD2 CASSEAGTSGGNYEQYF TGTGCCAGCAGTGAGGCCGGGACTAGCGGGGGAAACTACGAGCAGTACTTC
TRBJ2-1 few TRBV9 TRBD2 CASSVTTSEGEQFF TGTGCCAGCAGCGTAACGACTAGCGAAGGTGAGCAGTTCTTC
TRBJ1-2 NA TRBV6-5 TRBD1 CASARQGHYGYTF TGTGCCAGCGCAAGACAGGGTCACTATGGCTACACCTTC
TRBJ1-2 NA TRBV27 TRBD1 CASSPIRTGHYGYTF TGTGCCAGCAGCCCGATCCGGACAGGGCACTATGGCTACACCTTC
TRBJ2-7 NA TRBV5-6 NA CASSWGLGVPEQYF TGTGCCAGCAGCTGGGGGCTGGGGGTACCCGAGCAGTACTTC
TRBJ1-6 NA TRBV19 NA CASRTGLRGYSPLHF TGTGCCAGTAGGACAGGCCTTCGAGGATATTCACCCCTCCACTTT
TRBJ1-2 NA TRBV29-1 TRBD1 CSVEGSGTAYGYTF TGCAGCGTTGAAGGGTCCGGGACAGCCTATGGCTACACCTTC
TRBJ1-3 NA TRBV19 NA CASSIEGAYSGNTIYF TGTGCCAGTAGTATAGAGGGGGCCTACTCTGGAAACACCATATATTTT
TRBJ2-1 NA TRBV5-1 NA CASLRGNLSYNEQFF TGCGCCAGTTTAAGGGGAAACCTCTCCTACAATGAGCAGTTCTTC
TRBJ1-1 NA TRBV10-2 TRBD1 CASSEQGDTEAFF TGCGCCAGCAGTGAGCAGGGGGACACTGAAGCTTTCTTT
TRBJ2-7 NA TRBV2 NA CASRSSGTRLEQYF TGTGCCAGCAGAAGCTCCGGGACTCGGCTCGAGCAGTACTTC
TRBJ2-6 few TRBV5-4 NA CASSSGHRASGANVLTF TGTGCCAGCAGCTCGGGCCACAGGGCTTCTGGGGCCAACGTCCTGACTTTC
TRBJ2-7 NA TRBV6-5 TRBD1 CASRLTDRPYEQYF TGTGCCAGCAGGTTAACGGACAGGCCCTACGAGCAGTACTTC
TRBJ2-5 few TRBV5-1 TRBD1 CASSPRTGGFLETQYF TGCGCCAGCAGCCCCCGGACAGGGGGCTTTTTAGAGACCCAGTACTTC
TRBJ1-5 NA TRBV2 TRBD1 CASVQGAGNQPQHF TGTGCCAGCGTACAGGGGGCAGGCAATCAGCCCCAGCATTTT
TRBJ2-3 NA TRBV5-8 NA CASSLVTARGTDTQYF TGTGCCAGCAGCTTGGTAACCGCGCGTGGCACAGATACGCAGTATTTT
TRBJ1-1 NA TRBV6-5 NA CASSYGGTRRNTEAFF TGTGCCAGCAGTTACGGAGGAACAAGGAGAAACACTGAAGCTTTCTTT
TRBJ1-4 NA TRBV5-6 TRBD1 CASSLVAGGAGEKLFF TGTGCCAGCAGCTTGGTGGCAGGGGGCGCGGGTGAAAAACTGTTTTTT
TRBJ1-1 few TRBV14 NA CASSQDLTKGDITEAFF TGTGCCAGCAGCCAAGATTTGACCAAAGGGGATATTACTGAAGCTTTCTTT
TRBJ2-7 NA TRBV6-5 NA CASTPTGSSYEQYF TGTGCCAGCACCCCAACGGGGTCTTCCTACGAGCAGTACTTC
TRBJ2-7 few TRBV4-1 TRBD2 CASSLRGPAGTYEQYF TGCGCCAGCAGCCTCAGAGGGCCAGCGGGGACCTACGAGCAGTACTTC
TRBJ1-1 few TRBV2 TRBD1 CASTVTGGGPTGTEAFF TGTGCCAGCACCGTAACAGGGGGCGGACCGACGGGGACTGAAGCTTTCTTT
TRBJ1-2 NA TRBV7-3 TRBD1 CASSKRQGWDVTF TGTGCCAGCAGCAAAAGACAGGGGTGGGACGTCACCTTC
TRBJ2-7 many TRBV10-3 TRBD1 CATWTGGGEQYF TGTGCCACTTGGACAGGGGGCGGCGAGCAGTACTTC
TRBJ1-1 NA TRBV3-1/TRBV3-2 NA CASSQVEAGVAFF TGTGCCAGCAGCCAAGTAGAGGCAGGGGTAGCTTTCTTT
TRBJ2-7 NA TRBV18 TRBD2 CASSRTREEDAQYF TGTGCCAGCTCACGGACGCGGGAGGAGGACGCGCAGTACTTC
TRBJ1-6 NA TRBV27 NA CASSLYRGNNSPLHF TGTGCCAGCAGTTTATATCGAGGCAATAATTCACCCCTCCACTTT